Included here is one T cell receptor beta chain sequence, with context. What it recognizes is unknown. This sample was included in a study of Ad26.COV2.S vaccination and SARS-CoV-2 variants. Study details: Intramuscularly, Ad26.COV2.S was given either once or twice, 56 days apart.

The assay was immunoSEQ multiplex PCR, and TCRdb's table has in-frame clones only and misses some. This sample has hundreds of thousands of clones, with about 90% found just once. Study-wide points: Vaccine and placebo recipients had comparable breadth of non-spike TCRs.

Described treatment: around 19 received Ad26.COV2.S at low or high dose, single or two shots; a few received placebo; per-sample allocation not given. Sampling occurred on day 63 after the first vaccine or placebo injection. Recruitment in Boston yielded a donor of adult age, 18-55 years. An Ad26 vector carrying the Wuhan-strain SARS-CoV-2 spike served as the vaccine. Trimming removed 3 bases from V and 0 bases from J, with 8 bases in between. The CDR3 runs to 13 residues. Germline V gene data show CDR1 as DFQATT and CDR2 as SNEGSKA (reference sequence). The genes are TRBV20-1 and TRBJ1-2; D is ambiguous. Material: peripheral blood, obtained in a trial of Ad26.COV2.S vaccine versus placebo. The TCR sequence derives from a person between 18 and 60 years old who received the Ad26.COV2.S COVID-19 vaccine or a placebo. The CDR3 DNA follows: TGCAGTGCTAGTGGCAGGCCTAACTATGGCTACACCTTC. This sequence encodes CSASGRPNYGYTF.